The 18 T cell receptor beta chains reported below all come from one sample, sequenced in a study of shared clonotypes between healthy human individuals. TCRdb keeps only in-frame clones here, not all; method: immunoSEQ multiplex PCR. The table lists 950,000 to 1,100,000 clones, 70% to 80% of them singletons. The sample was memory CD4+ T cells sorted from blood. The subset is: CD45RA-negative fraction. The source of these receptors is a man between 18 and 29 years old in good health.

This clone was seen a handful of times. The chain joins TRBV6-6 to TRBJ1-2; 9 nucleotides align to TRBD1. The CDR3 length is 13 residues. J was trimmed by 7 bases and V by 6 bases; bases with no gene match: 6. CDR1 is MNHNY, CDR2 SVGAGI, per germline (reference sequence). The CDR3 region has the DNA TGTGCCAGCAGACCACAGGGGGCCGGTGGCTACACCTTC. Translating it yields CASRPQGAGGYTF.

The rearrangement joins TRBV6-5 to TRBJ1-5; maybe TRBD1 (6 bases). CDR1 is MNHEY and CDR2 is SVGAGI in the germline V gene. The CDR3 totals 15 residues. Trimming shortened V by 3 bases and J by 6 bases, and 15 bases separated the two germline ends. The CDR3 DNA follows: TGTGCCAGCAGTTATTACAGGGACCAAAGTCAGCCCCAGCATTTT. Its translation: CASSYYRDQSQPQHF.

The chain carries TRBV4-2 and TRBJ2-2, with 9 bases that match TRBD1. The CDR3 is made up of 18 amino acids. With 1 base clipped from V and 5 bases from J, the junction kept 11 bases outside the gene matches. Germline CDR1 is LGHNA and CDR2 is YNFKEQ. The CDR3 nucleotides are TGTGCCAGCAGCCAAGCTTCGTCCGGGACAGGGATAACCGGGGAGCTGTTTTTT. It codes for CASSQASSGTGITGELFF.

The CDR3 region is CASSFFGGQETQYF. CDR3 sequence (DNA): TGCGCCAGCAGCTTTTTTGGGGGACAAGAGACCCAGTACTTC. The chain recombines TRBV5-1 with TRBJ2-5; either TRBD1 or TRBD2 may fit D (5 bases each). CDR1 and CDR2 from the germline V gene are SGHRS and YFSETQ. The V gene lost 2 bases and the J gene lost 2 bases, with 10 bases spanning the gap. CDR3 length: 14 residues.

J is TRBJ2-1 and V is TRBV10-3; TRBD1 matches 7 bases. Per germline, CDR1 ENHRY and CDR2 SYGVKD. V shed 4 bases and J 8 bases; nucleotides not matched to a gene: 11. This CDR3 has 15 amino acids. The CDR3 region is CAISAGGQFVDEQFF. CDR3 nucleotides: TGTGCCATCAGTGCAGGGGGACAGTTCGTGGATGAGCAGTTCTTC.

In this sample, this clone turned up once. CDR3 coding DNA: TGCGCCAGCAGCATGAATAGCGGGGGGGCCGCCGATACGCAGTATTTT. Translated: CASSMNSGGAADTQYF. The V call is TRBV5-1, the J call TRBJ2-3; 11 nucleotides match TRBD2. CDR1 SGHRS and CDR2 YFSETQ come from the germline V gene. This CDR3 spans 16 amino acids. V lost 4 bases and J lost 6; bases outside the gene matches: 10.

The chain couples TRBV7-3 to TRBJ1-1; no firm D call. The V gene lost 5 bases and the J gene lost 1 base, with 8 bases spanning the gap. This CDR3 has 13 amino acids. Germline lookup yields CDR1 SGHTA and CDR2 FQGTGA. The CDR3 region is CASSAAPNTEAFF. CDR3 sequence (DNA): TGTGCCAGCAGCGCGGCCCCGAACACTGAAGCTTTCTTT.

This chain uses TRBV10-3 with TRBJ2-2; D tentatively reads TRBD1 or TRBD2 (5 bases each). V was cut by 6 bases and J by 6 bases, with 14 bases left in between. The CDR3 length is 14 residues. Germline CDR1 reads ENHRY; CDR2 reads SYGVKD. CDR3 in amino acids: CAIRRDPGSGELFF. The DNA for the CDR3 is TGTGCCATCAGAAGGGACCCAGGGTCCGGGGAGCTGTTTTTT.

Only a few counts were recorded for this clone. V usage is TRBV7-2 and J usage is TRBJ2-3; possibly TRBD2 for D (5 bases). The CDR3 is 17 amino acids. The V gene's germline CDR1 is SGHTA and CDR2 FQGNSA. Trimming shortened V by 2 bases and J by 2 bases, and 17 bases separated the two germline ends. CDR3 residues: CASSLSRTRSDTDTQYF. The CDR3 nucleotides read TGTGCCAGCAGCTTATCTAGGACCCGTAGCGACACAGATACGCAGTATTTT.

The table lists this clone with a count of one. The chain employs TRBV19 and TRBJ1-1; a possible D gene is TRBD1 (5 bases). The CDR3 spans 14 residues. The V end was cut by 5 bases, the J end by 3 bases, with 13 bases between. The V gene's germline CDR1 is LNHDA and CDR2 SQIVND (reference sequence). CDR3 DNA sequence: TGTGCCAGTAGTGCGACAGAATCGTACACTGAAGCTTTCTTT. Protein product: CASSATESYTEAFF.

This sequence joins TRBV7-9 and TRBJ2-5; the D gene is possibly TRBD1 (6 bases). The CDR3 runs 14 residues. Germline assignment: CDR1 SEHNR and CDR2 FQNEAQ (reference sequence). Trimming shortened V by 0 bases and J by 5 bases, and 10 bases separated the two germline ends. DNA of the CDR3: TGTGCCAGCAGCTTAGCGTCAGGGGCCGAGACCCAGTACTTC. It yields the protein CASSLASGAETQYF.

The chain links TRBV9 to TRBJ2-7; TRBD1 aligns across 9 bases. V shed 4 bases and J 6 bases; nucleotides not matched to a gene: 17. The CDR3 has 17 residues. Germline-derived CDR1 and CDR2 are SGDLS and YYNGEE. CDR3 in DNA: TGTGCCAGCAGCCAACAGGGGGCTGCCTCGGGGGTGGGCGAGCAGTACTTC. Protein product: CASSQQGAASGVGEQYF.

V usage is TRBV20-1 and J usage is TRBJ2-7; D unresolved. V was pared by 4 bases and J by 6 bases, with 10 bases between. Looked up from germline, CDR1 is DFQATT and CDR2 is SNEGSKA (reference sequence). The CDR3 length is 11 residues. CDR3 sequence (DNA): TGCAGTGCTACCCCCGATAGCGAGCAGTACTTC. Amino acid sequence: CSATPDSEQYF.

The V call is TRBV7-3, the J call TRBJ2-2; 7 bases line up with TRBD2. V lost 2 bases, J lost 1 base, and 4 bases stayed unmatched. This CDR3 has 16 amino acids. Germline-derived CDR1 and CDR2 are SGHTA and FQGTGA. The CDR3 nucleotides are TGTGCCAGCAGCTTAGAGCGCGGGGGGAACACCGGGGAGCTGTTTTTT. As protein: CASSLERGGNTGELFF. The full variable domain, completed using reference TRBV7-3 and TRBJ2-2, is GAGVSQTPSNKVTEKGKYVELRCDPISGHTALYWYRQSLGQGPEFLIYFQGTGAADDSGLPNDRFFAVRPEGSVSTLKIQRTERGDSAVYLCASSLERGGNTGELFFGEGSRLTVL.

The rearrangement joins TRBV10-1 to TRBJ2-2; D not certain. The CDR3 is made up of 14 amino acids. Trimming stripped 4 bases from V and 6 bases from J, with 12 bases between. Germline V gives CDR1 WNHNN, CDR2 SYGVQD (reference sequence). CDR3 in amino acids: CASSVSQLAGELFF. The CDR3 DNA sequence: TGCGCCAGCAGTGTATCACAGTTAGCCGGGGAGCTGTTTTTT.

This chain connects TRBV7-6 to TRBJ2-3, with D unresolved. Germline V gives CDR1 SGHVS, CDR2 FNYEAQ. Trimming cost V 8 bases and J 0 bases, with 12 bases left between them. CDR3 size: 14 residues. CDR3 in amino acids: CASQWQQSTDTQYF. The CDR3 DNA reads TGTGCCAGCCAATGGCAACAGAGCACAGATACGCAGTATTTT.

The gene calls are TRBV19 and TRBJ2-4; D possibly uses TRBD1 or TRBD2 (6 bases each). Trimming removed 3 bases from V and 9 bases from J, with 12 bases in between. This CDR3 spans 13 amino acids. CDR1 is LNHDA and CDR2 is SQIVND in the germline V gene (reference sequence). CDR3 amino acids: CASSMRGVVIQYF. CDR3 nucleotides: TGTGCCAGTAGTATGAGGGGGGTCGTCATTCAGTACTTC. Filled out from reference TRBV19 and TRBJ2-4, the complete variable domain reads DGGITQSPKYLFRKEGQNVTLSCEQNLNHDAMYWYRQDPGQGLRLIYYSQIVNDFQKGDIAEGYSVSREKKESFPLTVTSAQKNPTAFYLCASSMRGVVIQYFGAGTRLSVL.

The chain links TRBV6-6 to TRBJ2-5, with no clear D. This CDR3 region has 14 residues. Trimming removed 0 bases at V and 3 bases at J, with 8 bases between. CDR1 is MNHNY, CDR2 SVGAGI, per germline (reference sequence). The CDR3 is CASSYSHREETQYF. The CDR3 nucleotides are TGTGCCAGCAGTTACTCGCACAGAGAAGAGACCCAGTACTTC.